These 26 T cell receptor beta chains were sequenced from one sample in a study of blood T cell repertoires in COVID-19. TCRdb keeps only in-frame clones here, not all; method: immunoSEQ multiplex PCR. The table includes 70,000 or so clones, roughly 79% detected once. Source material: peripheral blood. The receptors originated from a man aged 60 to 75 with acute or convalescent COVID-19.

The chain employs TRBV6-1 and TRBJ1-5; D perhaps matches TRBD1 (6 bases). Germline V CDR1 and CDR2: MNHNS, SASEGT. CDR3 length: 15 amino acids. Trimming shortened V by 1 base and J by 7 bases, and 14 bases separated the two germline ends. CDR3 sequence: CASSEDGGPGQPQHF. DNA for the CDR3: TGTGCCAGCAGTGAAGACGGGGGGCCGGGGCAGCCCCAGCATTTT.

The rearrangement links TRBV2 to TRBJ2-6; 8 bases fit TRBD1. The V gene end was trimmed by 4 bases and the J gene end by 0 bases; junction bases not matched to a gene: 5. Germline CDR1 SNHLY, CDR2 FYNNEI. The CDR3 length is 17 residues. CDR3 amino acids: CASSVRTGLSGANVLTF. The CDR3 nucleotides read TGTGCCAGCAGTGTAAGGACAGGGCTCTCTGGGGCCAACGTCCTGACTTTC.

This clone is classed as medium-sized. This rearrangement joins TRBV25-1 to TRBJ1-2; no firm D call. The CDR3 runs to 13 residues. The V gene lost 6 bases and the J gene lost 7 bases, with 15 bases spanning the gap. The germline CDR1 and CDR2 sequences are MGHDK and SYGVNS. CDR3 bases: TGTGCCAGCAGCCCCGCGGGGAAGGTTGGCTACACCTTC. Its protein is CASSPAGKVGYTF.

CDR3 amino acids: CASSQGGDRGSYNEQFF. In DNA form, the CDR3 reads TGCGCCAGCAGCCAGGGGGGAGACAGGGGCTCCTACAATGAGCAGTTCTTC. The chain couples TRBV4-3 to TRBJ2-1; TRBD1 matches at 8 bases. CDR3 length: 17 residues. J was trimmed by 0 bases and V by 3 bases; bases with no gene match: 7. From germline, CDR1 is LGHNA and CDR2 YSLEER.

This clone was seen just once. The chain uses TRBV6-1 and TRBJ1-5; 9 nucleotides line up with TRBD1. Germline assignment: CDR1 MNHNS and CDR2 SASEGT. CDR3 length: 14 amino acids. V trimming: 2 bases; J trimming: 7 bases; junction bases outside the gene matches: 3. CDR3 in amino acids: CASSERQGDQPQHF. The DNA of the CDR3 is TGTGCCAGCAGTGAACGACAGGGGGACCAGCCCCAGCATTTT.

This chain uses TRBV7-2 with TRBJ1-5; no definite D call. The V gene lost 2 bases and the J gene lost 4 bases, with 9 bases spanning the gap. The CDR3 is made up of 14 amino acids. CDR1 is SGHTA and CDR2 is FQGNSA in the germline V gene. CDR3 in amino acids: CASSLRRGNQPQHF. Written as DNA, the CDR3 is TGTGCCAGCAGCTTAAGGCGGGGAAATCAGCCCCAGCATTTT.

The chain employs TRBV4-3 and TRBJ1-2, with 10 bases that match TRBD1. The germline CDR1 and CDR2 sequences are LGHNA and YSLEER. After removal of 0 bases from V and 3 bases from J, the junction contained 10 bases not matched to a gene. The CDR3 is 18 residues long. The CDR3 sequence is CASSQDLQGQGWDYGYTF. In nucleotides, the CDR3 is TGCGCCAGCAGCCAAGACCTTCAGGGACAGGGGTGGGACTATGGCTACACCTTC.

J is TRBJ1-4 and V is TRBV7-9; D gene uncertain. The CDR3 sequence is 14 residues long. The germline V gene has CDR1 SEHNR and CDR2 FQNEAQ (reference sequence). Between the trimmed V and J ends, which lost 6 bases and 0 bases, there was a span of 8 bases. CDR3 amino acids: CASSVPPTNEKLFF. The CDR3 DNA is TGTGCCAGCAGTGTCCCTCCAACTAATGAAAAACTGTTTTTT.

The rearrangement uses TRBV29-1 and TRBJ2-7; 10 positions agree with TRBD1. V shed 0 bases and J 0 bases; nucleotides not matched to a gene: 2. The V gene's germline CDR1 is SQVTM and CDR2 ANQGSEA. The CDR3 totals 15 residues. CDR3 nucleotides: TGCAGCGTTGAAGAAGACAGGGGGCTCTCCTACGAGCAGTACTTC. Translated: CSVEEDRGLSYEQYF.

This rearrangement joins TRBV7-9 to TRBJ2-7; 9 nucleotides agree with TRBD1. The CDR3 is made up of 15 amino acids. Germline V gene sequence: CDR1 SEHNR, CDR2 FQNEAQ (reference sequence). V gave up 3 bases and J gave up 5 bases; unmatched junction bases: 8. CDR3 sequence reads: CASSFTGGAVNEQYF. The CDR3 coding sequence is TGTGCCAGCAGCTTCACAGGGGGCGCGGTCAACGAGCAGTACTTC.

A single count supports this clone. The chain joins TRBV6-6 to TRBJ1-5, with 8 bases that match TRBD1. V lost 4 bases, J lost 9 bases, and 14 bases stayed unmatched. Per germline, CDR1 MNHNY and CDR2 SVGAGI (reference sequence). CDR3 length: 16 amino acids. The CDR3 sequence is CASSWGTGPKTAPQHF. The CDR3 DNA is TGTGCCAGCAGTTGGGGGACAGGTCCAAAGACGGCGCCCCAGCATTTT.

V is TRBV5-1 and J is TRBJ2-5, with a tentative D call TRBD2 (6 bases). Trimming left V 3 bases short and J 5 bases short, with 17 bases between. Germline V gene sequence: CDR1 SGHRS, CDR2 YFSETQ. CDR3 length equals 15 residues. Here the CDR3 reads CASSSAWATSETQYF. In DNA form, the CDR3 reads TGCGCCAGCAGCTCGGCTTGGGCGACTAGTGAGACCCAGTACTTC.

This chain joins TRBV4-1 and TRBJ2-3; 8 bases are a match to TRBD1. The germline CDR1 and CDR2 sequences are MGHRA and YSYEKL. The CDR3 is 15 residues long. Trimming cost V 1 base and J 3 bases; bases outside gene matches: 3. DNA of the CDR3: TGCGCCAGCAGCCAAGGACAGGGGTGGACAGATACGCAGTATTTT. Translating gives CASSQGQGWTDTQYF.

This rearrangement joins TRBV7-2 to TRBJ1-1; tentatively, D is TRBD1 (5 bases). Trimming pared 5 bases from V and 1 base from J, leaving 14 bases between. Germline loops: CDR1 SGHTA, CDR2 FQGNSA. The CDR3 runs to 15 residues. DNA for the CDR3: TGTGCCAGCAGCCTAACTCAGGGTAAGAACACTGAAGCTTTCTTT. This gives the protein CASSLTQGKNTEAFF. Variable domain in full (rest from reference TRBV7-2 and TRBJ1-1): GAGVSQSPSNKVTEKGKDVELRCDPISGHTALYWYRQSLGQGLEFLIYFQGNSAPDKSGLPSDRFSAERTGGSVSTLTIQRTQQEDSAVYLCASSLTQGKNTEAFFGQGTRLTVV.

The V call is TRBV18, the J call TRBJ2-3, with 14 nucleotides matching TRBD2. The V gene's germline CDR1 is KGHSH and CDR2 LQKENI. Trimming removed 3 bases from V and 9 bases from J; junction bases left unmatched: 20. The CDR3 has 20 residues. CDR3 in amino acids: CASSPPADWTSGGPFTTQYF. CDR3 bases: TGTGCCAGCTCACCCCCCGCCGACTGGACTAGCGGGGGGCCTTTCACCACGCAGTATTTT.

The chain couples TRBV19 to TRBJ1-4, with D tentatively TRBD1 (6 bases). V was clipped by 7 bases and J by 4 bases, with 16 bases between them. Germline assignment: CDR1 LNHDA and CDR2 SQIVND (reference sequence). The CDR3 runs to 15 residues. CDR3 sequence (DNA): TGTGCCAGTAAAGCAGGGAGGGGGTATAATGAAAAACTGTTTTTT. Protein product: CASKAGRGYNEKLFF.

The gene calls are TRBV6-5 and TRBJ2-3; D not certain. The CDR3 contains 12 residues. Germline loops: CDR1 MNHEY, CDR2 SVGAGI. V was trimmed by 4 bases and J by 5 bases, leaving 7 bases between them. CDR3 in DNA: TGTGCCAGCAGTTTCGCTAAAGATACGCAGTATTTT. Protein: CASSFAKDTQYF.

In nucleotides, the CDR3 is TGTGCCAGCAGCCCCTACCCACAGGGATTGAACACTGAAGCTTTCTTT. Translation: CASSPYPQGLNTEAFF. The chain is built from TRBV6-2 or TRBV6-3 and TRBJ1-1; a weak D match, TRBD1 (6 bases). Looked up from germline, CDR1 is MNHEY and CDR2 is SVGEGT. CDR3 length equals 16 residues. The V end lost 6 bases, the J end lost 0 bases, and 17 bases lay between the germline ends.

The chain links TRBV6-1 to TRBJ1-1; no clear D. The germline CDR1 and CDR2 sequences are MNHNS and SASEGT. V was cut by 0 bases and J by 1 base, with 12 bases left in between. CDR3 length: 16 residues. DNA for the CDR3: TGTGCCAGCAGTGAAGCACGGGGAGGGCAGAACACTGAAGCTTTCTTT. Amino acid sequence: CASSEARGGQNTEAFF.

The chain links TRBV7-9 to TRBJ1-6; 7 bases are shared with TRBD1. V was clipped by 4 bases and J by 8 bases; unmatched bases: 2. The CDR3 runs to 13 residues. Germline assignment: CDR1 SEHNR and CDR2 FQNEAQ (reference sequence). The chain's CDR3 is CASSSRGDSPLHF. The CDR3 nucleotides are TGTGCCAGCAGCTCCAGGGGGGATTCACCCCTCCACTTT.

The chain couples TRBV6-1 to TRBJ1-5; D not certain. V was shortened by 3 bases and J by 0 bases, with 12 bases between the two germline ends. This CDR3 is built from 16 residues. Per the germline V gene, CDR1 is MNHNS and CDR2 is SASEGT. CDR3 coding DNA: TGTGCCAGCAGTGATGTCTCAGTTTATAGCAATCAGCCCCAGCATTTT. Protein product: CASSDVSVYSNQPQHF.

This chain links TRBV4-1 with TRBJ1-3, with 7 bases lining up with TRBD1. The CDR3 extends over 16 amino acids. With V trimmed by 4 bases and J by 0 bases, 6 bases remained unmatched. Germline CDR1 MGHRA, CDR2 YSYEKL. CDR3: CASSPPGTVSGNTIYF. Written as DNA, the CDR3 is TGCGCCAGCAGCCCCCCCGGGACAGTCTCTGGAAACACCATATATTTT.

The chain joins TRBV6-2 or TRBV6-3 to TRBJ1-5; maybe TRBD1 (6 bases). The CDR3 runs to 15 residues. The V and J ends lost 3 bases and 2 bases respectively, with 11 bases between them. Germline CDR1 MNHEY, CDR2 SVGEGT. CDR3: CASSYEDRRNQPQHF. The CDR3 DNA reads as TGTGCCAGCAGTTATGAGGACAGACGCAATCAGCCCCAGCATTTT.

The sample holds one count of this clone. The rearrangement joins TRBV5-1 to TRBJ1-4, with 7 bases fitting TRBD1. V shed 4 bases, J shed 8 bases, and the junction held 17 bases outside the gene matches. The CDR3 loop spans 17 amino acids. Germline CDR1 is SGHRS and CDR2 is YFSETQ. The CDR3 loop reads CASSREGLGDSREKLFF. DNA for the CDR3: TGCGCCAGCAGCCGGGAAGGGTTGGGGGACAGTCGCGAAAAACTGTTTTTT.

This clone was observed at least ten times. The chain has TRBV2 and TRBJ1-2; D call uncertain. V gave up 2 bases and J gave up 8 bases, with 6 bases separating them. The CDR3 is 11 amino acids. Germline V gene sequence: CDR1 SNHLY, CDR2 FYNNEI. The CDR3 protein is CASSEIEGYTF. CDR3 DNA: TGTGCCAGCAGTGAAATTGAGGGCTACACCTTC.

The chain links TRBV5-4 to TRBJ2-1; TRBD1 matches 9 bases. V shed 3 bases and J 7 bases; nucleotides not matched to a gene: 8. CDR1 and CDR2 (germline): SGHNT, YYREEE (reference sequence). This CDR3 is built from 15 residues. In nucleotides, the CDR3 is TGTGCCAGCAGCTCGACTAAGACAGGGGGAAATGAGCAGTTCTTC. Translated, it gives CASSSTKTGGNEQFF. Full variable domain (missing parts from reference TRBV5-4 and TRBJ2-1): ETGVTQSPTHLIKTRGQQVTLRCSSQSGHNTVSWYQQALGQGPQFIFQYYREEENGRGNFPPRFSGLQFPNYSSELNVNALELDDSALYLCASSSTKTGGNEQFFGPGTRLTVL.